Presented here are 9 T cell receptor beta chains from one specimen sequenced in a study of regulatory T cells in long-lasting Graves disease. Building the TCR beta libraries relied on iRepertoire HTBI primers, and CDR3 regions underwent Arm-PCR. TCRdb analysed the multiplex PCR reads with MiXCR anew, one entry per CDR3 protein. The sample has roughly 300,000 distinct CDR3 sequences, 20% to 25% seen once. Time point denoted: persistent/refractory GD, antithyroid drugs over 5 years with positive TRAb. PBMC RNA was the source of the TCR library. Sequencing used peripheral blood mononuclear cells (PBMCs), obtained when the disease was refractory, from a patient treated with antithyroid drugs. These receptors were collected from a female donor with Graves disease.

The chain has TRBV28 and TRBJ1-2; D remains ambiguous. Trimming took off 6 bases at V and 2 bases at J, with 16 bases between the two ends. Germline V gene lookup returns CDR1 MDHEN and CDR2 SYDVKM. This CDR3 is 15 amino acids long. Here the CDR3 reads CASSQDPHGNYGYTF. In DNA, the CDR3 is TGTGCCAGCAGCCAAGACCCCCACGGAAACTATGGCTACACCTTC.

There are a few counts of this clonotype. V and J are TRBV12-3 or TRBV12-4 and TRBJ2-1, with 12 bases matching TRBD2. CDR3 size: 18 residues. V lost 0 bases to trimming and J lost 5 bases; unmatched junction nucleotides: 8. The CDR3 sequence: CASSLAYPLAGGHNEQFF. DNA of the CDR3: TGTGCCAGCAGTTTAGCTTATCCCCTAGCGGGAGGGCACAATGAGCAGTTCTTC.

This clonotype was seen a handful of times. Here the CDR3 omits its conserved ending phenylalanine or tryptophan, so a read error is the likely source. The J gene is TRBJ1-5, the V gene TRBV20-1; 8 bases map to TRBD1. The V gene end was trimmed by 6 bases and the J gene end by 7 bases; junction bases not matched to a gene: 8. The germline CDR1 and CDR2 sequences are DFQATT and SNEGSKA (reference sequence). This CDR3 has 13 amino acids. The CDR3 loop is CSALDRVKQPQHL. The CDR3 coding sequence is TGCAGTGCCCTGGACAGGGTCAAGCAGCCCCAGCATCTT.

This clonotype was counted many times. The chain links TRBV12-3 or TRBV12-4 to TRBJ1-1; the D is unclear. Trimming took 9 bases from V and 0 from J, leaving 11 bases between them. CDR3 size: 13 residues. The CDR3 loop reads CASRGSVNTEAFF. In DNA form, the CDR3 reads TGTGCCAGTCGTGGTAGCGTGAACACTGAAGCTTTCTTT.

The gene calls are TRBV6-1 and TRBJ2-2; weak D call: TRBD1 (6 bases). The CDR3 covers 13 residues. The germline gives CDR1 MNHNS, CDR2 SASEGT. V was clipped by 8 bases and J by 6 bases, with 13 bases between them. DNA of the CDR3: TGTGCCAGCGACGGACAGATCCCCGGGGAGCTGTTTTTT. It translates to CASDGQIPGELFF.

This clonotype was seen only a few times. The chain joins TRBV6-1 to TRBJ2-5, with D uncertain. The DNA end is a closer match to TRBJ2-1, so the J assignment may be wrong. This CDR3 has 15 amino acids. Germline CDR1 MNHNS, CDR2 SASEGT. The CDR3: CASDGFGLQVNEQFF. DNA of the CDR3: TGTGCCAGCGATGGTTTCGGGCTTCAAGTCAATGAGCAGTTCTTC.

This clonotype was observed many times. The chain recombines TRBV28 with TRBJ2-5; D gene ambiguous. V gave up 6 bases and J gave up 1 base, with 9 bases separating them. Per germline, CDR1 MDHEN and CDR2 SYDVKM. CDR3 size: 13 residues. The CDR3 DNA sequence: TGTGCCAGCAGCTTGGCAGCCCAAGAGACCCAGTACTTC. Protein sequence: CASSLAAQETQYF. Filled out from reference TRBV28 and TRBJ2-5, the complete variable domain reads DVKVTQSSRYLVKRTGEKVFLECVQDMDHENMFWYRQDPGLGLRLIYFSYDVKMKEKGDIPEGYSVSREKKERFSLILESASTNQTSMYLCASSLAAQETQYFGPGTRLLVL.

This clonotype was found many times. J is TRBJ1-4 and V is TRBV20-1; D gene ambiguous. Per the germline V gene, CDR1 is DFQATT and CDR2 is SNEGSKA (reference sequence). The CDR3 contains 12 residues. Trimming cost V 3 bases and J 7 bases, with 9 bases left between them. CDR3 DNA sequence: TGCAGTGCTAGCCCCCTCAGTGAAAAACTGTTTTTT. Its protein product is CSASPLSEKLFF.

This clonotype was found many times. The V gene is TRBV20-1, the J gene TRBJ1-6; the D is unclear. Germline V gene sequence: CDR1 DFQATT, CDR2 SNEGSKA (reference sequence). This CDR3 is 14 amino acids long. The V end was cut by 2 bases, the J end by 6 bases, with 11 bases between. CDR3 loop: CSARREALNSPLHF. CDR3 coding DNA: TGCAGTGCTAGACGCGAGGCTCTTAATTCACCCCTCCACTTT.